Listed below are T cell receptor beta chains from one sample, sequenced in a study of shared clonotypes between healthy human individuals. Sequencing used immunoSEQ multiplex PCR; TCRdb keeps in-frame clones, though not all of them. The sample lists nearly 750,000 clones; around 70% were seen once. Material for sequencing was memory CD4+ T cells sorted from blood. These receptors were collected from a woman aged 25 to 39 in good health. The CDR3 runs from the conserved cysteine through the conserved F or W. Each record gives: V gene, CDR3 length, clone size, J gene, CDR3 protein. Expanded clones are given a class, and other clones once, few, many or no size at all.

V gene: TRBV11-3
CDR3 length: 16
clone size: -
J gene: TRBJ2-1
CDR3 protein: CASSISGSRSYNEQFF

V gene: TRBV28
CDR3 length: 15
clone size: -
J gene: TRBJ1-4
CDR3 protein: CASSVLTGGNEKLFF

V gene: TRBV28
CDR3 length: 16
clone size: once
J gene: TRBJ1-5
CDR3 protein: CASSGQALGGNQPQHF

V gene: TRBV19
CDR3 length: 13
clone size: -
J gene: TRBJ1-5
CDR3 protein: CASSRLRDQPQHF

V gene: TRBV6-4
CDR3 length: 15
clone size: -
J gene: TRBJ2-3
CDR3 protein: CASSVGLAGADTQYF

V gene: TRBV6-6
CDR3 length: 13
clone size: many
J gene: TRBJ2-2
CDR3 protein: CATGGNYTGELFF

V gene: TRBV18
CDR3 length: 13
clone size: -
J gene: TRBJ2-1
CDR3 protein: CASSFSGNNEQFF

V gene: TRBV7-9
CDR3 length: 11
clone size: -
J gene: TRBJ1-4
CDR3 protein: CASSRNEKLFF

V gene: TRBV19
CDR3 length: 13
clone size: few
J gene: TRBJ2-1
CDR3 protein: CASSKWDYNEQFF

V gene: TRBV15
CDR3 length: 14
clone size: -
J gene: TRBJ2-2
CDR3 protein: CATSSVGSTGELFF

V gene: TRBV5-1
CDR3 length: 13
clone size: -
J gene: TRBJ2-1
CDR3 protein: CASSPAVRNEQFF

V gene: TRBV11-3
CDR3 length: 17
clone size: once
J gene: TRBJ2-4
CDR3 protein: CASSLVWLSVAKNIQYF

V gene: TRBV7-2
CDR3 length: 13
clone size: few
J gene: TRBJ1-2
CDR3 protein: CASSYRVANGYTF

V gene: TRBV19
CDR3 length: 16
clone size: few
J gene: TRBJ2-7
CDR3 protein: CASSKRGRGGSYEQYF